What follows is one T cell receptor beta chain and its context. These data belong to a study of blood T cells in healthy people across ages. The CDR3 length is 12 residues. Germline CDR1 and CDR2: LGHDT and YNNKEL (reference sequence). V was shortened by 3 bases and J by 9 bases, with 9 bases between the two germline ends. The use of a sample-barcoded 5' primer and a J-beta primer mix characterized a second PCR of roughly 6 to 11 cycles. TCRdb itself ran the 5' RACE reads through MiXCR, one entry per CDR3 protein. In the table there are 760,000 or so distinct CDR3 sequences, 20% to 25% of which are singletons. This sample also belongs to another study, concerning T cells of mothers and their children.

The rearrangement links TRBV3-1 to TRBJ2-1; D perhaps matches TRBD1 (6 bases). This receptor was obtained from a boy aged 5-17 years in good health. Sequenced material: blood. This CDR3 is CASSQGQGEQFF. CDR3 in DNA: TGTGCCAGCAGCCAGGGACAAGGTGAGCAGTTCTTC.